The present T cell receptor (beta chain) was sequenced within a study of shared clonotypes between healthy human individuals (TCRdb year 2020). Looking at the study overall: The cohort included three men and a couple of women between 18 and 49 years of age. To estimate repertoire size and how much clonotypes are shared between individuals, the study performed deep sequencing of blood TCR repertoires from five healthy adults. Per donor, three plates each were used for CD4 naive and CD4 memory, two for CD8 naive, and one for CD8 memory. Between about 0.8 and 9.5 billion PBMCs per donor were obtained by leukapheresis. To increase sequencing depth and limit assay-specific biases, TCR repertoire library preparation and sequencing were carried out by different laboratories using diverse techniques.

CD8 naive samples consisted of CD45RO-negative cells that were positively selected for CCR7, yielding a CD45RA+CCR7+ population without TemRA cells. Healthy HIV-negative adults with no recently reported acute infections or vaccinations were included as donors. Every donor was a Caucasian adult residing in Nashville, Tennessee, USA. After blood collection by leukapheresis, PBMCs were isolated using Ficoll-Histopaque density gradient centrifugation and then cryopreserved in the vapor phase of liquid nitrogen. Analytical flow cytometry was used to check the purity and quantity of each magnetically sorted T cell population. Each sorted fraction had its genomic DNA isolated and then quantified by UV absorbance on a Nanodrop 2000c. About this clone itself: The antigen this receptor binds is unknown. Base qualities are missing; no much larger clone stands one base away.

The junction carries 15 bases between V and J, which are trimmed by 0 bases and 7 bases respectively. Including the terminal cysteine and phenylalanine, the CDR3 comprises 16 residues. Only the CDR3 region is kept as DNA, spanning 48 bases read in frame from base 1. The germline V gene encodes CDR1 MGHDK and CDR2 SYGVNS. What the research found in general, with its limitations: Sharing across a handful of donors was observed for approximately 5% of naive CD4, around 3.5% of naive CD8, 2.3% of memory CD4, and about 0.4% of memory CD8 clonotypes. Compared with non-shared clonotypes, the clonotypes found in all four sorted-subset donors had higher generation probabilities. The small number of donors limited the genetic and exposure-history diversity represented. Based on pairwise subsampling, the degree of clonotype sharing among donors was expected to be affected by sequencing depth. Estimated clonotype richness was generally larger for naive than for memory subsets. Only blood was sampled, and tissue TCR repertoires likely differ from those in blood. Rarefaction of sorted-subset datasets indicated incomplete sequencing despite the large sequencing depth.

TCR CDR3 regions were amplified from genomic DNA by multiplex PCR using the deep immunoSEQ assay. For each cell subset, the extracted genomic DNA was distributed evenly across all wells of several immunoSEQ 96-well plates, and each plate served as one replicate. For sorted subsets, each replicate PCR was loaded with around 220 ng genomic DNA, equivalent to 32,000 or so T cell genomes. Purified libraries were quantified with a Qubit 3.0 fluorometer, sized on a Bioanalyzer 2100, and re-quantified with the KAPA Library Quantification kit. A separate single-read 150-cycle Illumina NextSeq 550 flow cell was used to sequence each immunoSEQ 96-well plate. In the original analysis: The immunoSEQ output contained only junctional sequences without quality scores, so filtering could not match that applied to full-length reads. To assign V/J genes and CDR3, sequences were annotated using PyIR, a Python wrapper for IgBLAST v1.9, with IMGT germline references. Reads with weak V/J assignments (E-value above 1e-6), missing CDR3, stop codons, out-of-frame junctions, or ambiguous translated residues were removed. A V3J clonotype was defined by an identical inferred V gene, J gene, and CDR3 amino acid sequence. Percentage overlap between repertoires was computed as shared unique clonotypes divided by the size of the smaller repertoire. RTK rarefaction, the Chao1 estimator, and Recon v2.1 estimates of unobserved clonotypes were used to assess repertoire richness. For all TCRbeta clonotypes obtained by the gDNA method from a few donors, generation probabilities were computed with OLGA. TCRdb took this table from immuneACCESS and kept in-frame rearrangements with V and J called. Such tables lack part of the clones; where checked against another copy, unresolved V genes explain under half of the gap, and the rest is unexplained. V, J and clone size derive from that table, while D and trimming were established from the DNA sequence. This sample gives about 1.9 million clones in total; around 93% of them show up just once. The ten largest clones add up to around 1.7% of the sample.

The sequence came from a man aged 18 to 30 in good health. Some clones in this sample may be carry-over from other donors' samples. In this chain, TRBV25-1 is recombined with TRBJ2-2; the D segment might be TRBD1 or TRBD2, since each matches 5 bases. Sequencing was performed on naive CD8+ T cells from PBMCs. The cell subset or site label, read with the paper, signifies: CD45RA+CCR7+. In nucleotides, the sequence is TGTGCCAGCAGTGAATATATGGGGGACGGTAACGGGGAGCTGTTTTTT. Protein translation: CASSEYMGDGNGELFF.